The T cell receptor beta chain described here comes from a study of PD-1 blockade in classical Hodgkin lymphoma. The time point: cycle 4 day 1 (C4D1), after around six weeks of nivolumab. Exposure to brentuximab vedotin varied, and each patient had relapsed following autologous stem cell transplantation. The assay was immunoSEQ multiplex PCR, and TCRdb's table has in-frame clones only and misses some. The data show over 70,000 clones, with roughly nine tenths seen just once and roughly 3% held by the top ten. Trimming took 7 bases from V and 9 from J, leaving 12 bases between them. This CDR3 is 11 amino acids long. CDR1 MNHEY and CDR2 SVGAGI come from the germline V gene.

The material sequenced was peripheral blood mononuclear cells (PBMCs), taken before the fourth cycle of nivolumab. The chain links TRBV6-5 to TRBJ2-5, with D possibly matching TRBD1 (5 bases). This TCR derives from a human donor with classical Hodgkin lymphoma. DNA for the CDR3: TGTGCCAGCACCGATCAAGGGGCCCAGTACTTC. Its translation: CASTDQGAQYF.